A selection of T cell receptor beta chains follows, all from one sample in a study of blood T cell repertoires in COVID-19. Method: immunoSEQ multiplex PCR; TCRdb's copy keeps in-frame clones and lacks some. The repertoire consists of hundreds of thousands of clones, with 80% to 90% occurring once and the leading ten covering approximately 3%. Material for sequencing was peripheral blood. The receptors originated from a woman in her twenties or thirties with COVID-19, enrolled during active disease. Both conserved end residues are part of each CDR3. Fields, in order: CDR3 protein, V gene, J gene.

cdr3_aa: CASSQRSNTQYF; v_call: TRBV3-1/TRBV3-2; j_call: TRBJ2-3
cdr3_aa: CASSQGGVNYGYTF; v_call: TRBV4-3; j_call: TRBJ1-2
cdr3_aa: CASSATNEKLFF; v_call: TRBV18; j_call: TRBJ1-4
cdr3_aa: CASSLADRGHEQYF; v_call: TRBV7-2; j_call: TRBJ2-7
cdr3_aa: CASSLLAGGTGANVLTF; v_call: TRBV5-6; j_call: TRBJ2-6
cdr3_aa: CASRGRGDTEAFF; v_call: TRBV24-1; j_call: TRBJ1-1
cdr3_aa: CASTNGADEQFF; v_call: TRBV9; j_call: TRBJ2-1
cdr3_aa: CASSSLGTSGVYTQYF; v_call: TRBV7-7; j_call: TRBJ2-3
cdr3_aa: CASSQGDLAGGSYEQYF; v_call: TRBV3-1/TRBV3-2; j_call: TRBJ2-7
cdr3_aa: CASSHHRGLSNTEAFF; v_call: TRBV28; j_call: TRBJ1-1
cdr3_aa: CASSLISTADGYTF; v_call: TRBV7-2; j_call: TRBJ1-2
cdr3_aa: CAISQGGDGYTF; v_call: TRBV10-3; j_call: TRBJ1-2
cdr3_aa: CASSQDTYNEQFF; v_call: TRBV4-3; j_call: TRBJ2-1
cdr3_aa: CASRTVQGSETQYF; v_call: TRBV6-6; j_call: TRBJ2-5
cdr3_aa: CASSPPGGSTNEKLFF; v_call: TRBV7-9; j_call: TRBJ1-4
cdr3_aa: CASSPGPSGAEQFF; v_call: TRBV27; j_call: TRBJ2-1
cdr3_aa: CATSRVNRGNTGELFF; v_call: TRBV15; j_call: TRBJ2-2
cdr3_aa: CAWSTGRGVGAFF; v_call: TRBV30; j_call: TRBJ1-1
cdr3_aa: CASSQDSGLGLDTQYF; v_call: TRBV4-2; j_call: TRBJ2-3
cdr3_aa: CAIWPRGDSPLHF; v_call: TRBV6-5; j_call: TRBJ1-6
cdr3_aa: CASSLVGGGASDTQYF; v_call: TRBV7-9; j_call: TRBJ2-3
cdr3_aa: CASSLGPSQETQYF; v_call: TRBV28; j_call: TRBJ2-5
cdr3_aa: CASSQEVAGVGNEQFF; v_call: TRBV4-3; j_call: TRBJ2-1
cdr3_aa: CATLGQDQFNSPLHF; v_call: TRBV10-3; j_call: TRBJ1-6
cdr3_aa: CASSFGLGTVLRGELFF; v_call: TRBV5-5; j_call: TRBJ2-2
cdr3_aa: CASRAGTDYGYTF; v_call: TRBV6-6; j_call: TRBJ1-2
cdr3_aa: CASSYEQGRKLFF; v_call: TRBV6-2/TRBV6-3; j_call: TRBJ1-4
cdr3_aa: CASSLGTGLGELFF; v_call: TRBV27; j_call: TRBJ2-2
cdr3_aa: CASSRYPLQPQHF; v_call: TRBV27; j_call: TRBJ1-5
cdr3_aa: CASSQGPGASGRTYNEQFF; v_call: TRBV4-3; j_call: TRBJ2-1
cdr3_aa: CASSLAGSGQGNSPLHF; v_call: TRBV7-9; j_call: TRBJ1-6
cdr3_aa: CASSKVECLNTEAFF; v_call: TRBV21-1; j_call: TRBJ1-1
cdr3_aa: CASSLLGRVNTGELFF; v_call: TRBV2; j_call: TRBJ2-2
cdr3_aa: CASSLRYYASYPGELFF; v_call: TRBV27; j_call: TRBJ2-2
cdr3_aa: CASSYSGGQSGYTF; v_call: TRBV6-5; j_call: TRBJ1-2
cdr3_aa: CASSFGQGGYEQYF; v_call: TRBV28; j_call: TRBJ2-7
cdr3_aa: CASRKTGGRTDTQYF; v_call: TRBV6-5; j_call: TRBJ2-3
cdr3_aa: CASSDPGLSYNSPLHF; v_call: TRBV11-2; j_call: TRBJ1-6
cdr3_aa: CASSVVVDRGKNPNTEAFF; v_call: TRBV9; j_call: TRBJ1-1